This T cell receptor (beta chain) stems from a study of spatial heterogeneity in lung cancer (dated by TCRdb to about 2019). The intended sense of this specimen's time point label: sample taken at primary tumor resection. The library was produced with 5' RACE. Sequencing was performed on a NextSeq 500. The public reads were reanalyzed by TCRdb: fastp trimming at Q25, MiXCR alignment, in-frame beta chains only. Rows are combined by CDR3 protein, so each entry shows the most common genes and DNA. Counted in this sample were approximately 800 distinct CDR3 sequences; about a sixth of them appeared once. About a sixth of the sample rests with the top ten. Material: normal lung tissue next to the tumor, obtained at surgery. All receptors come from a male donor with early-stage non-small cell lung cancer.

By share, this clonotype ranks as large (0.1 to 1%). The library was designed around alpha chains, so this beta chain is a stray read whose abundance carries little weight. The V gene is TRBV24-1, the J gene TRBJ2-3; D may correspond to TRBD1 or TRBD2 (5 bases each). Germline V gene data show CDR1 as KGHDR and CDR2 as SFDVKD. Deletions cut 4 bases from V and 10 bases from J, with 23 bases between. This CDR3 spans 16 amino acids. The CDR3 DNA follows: TGTGCCACCAGTGAAGATGGGACGGCCGGCGGGTGGTCGCAGTATTTT. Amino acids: CATSEDGTAGGWSQYF.